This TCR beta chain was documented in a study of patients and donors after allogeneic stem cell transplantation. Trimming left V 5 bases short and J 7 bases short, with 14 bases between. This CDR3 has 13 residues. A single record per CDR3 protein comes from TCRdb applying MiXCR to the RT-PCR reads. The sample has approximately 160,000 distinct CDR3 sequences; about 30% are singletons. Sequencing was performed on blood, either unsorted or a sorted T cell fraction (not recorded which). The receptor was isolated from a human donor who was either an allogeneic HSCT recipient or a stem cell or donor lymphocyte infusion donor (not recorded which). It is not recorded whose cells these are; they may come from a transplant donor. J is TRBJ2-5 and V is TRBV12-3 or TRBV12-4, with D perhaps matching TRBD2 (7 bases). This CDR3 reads CASSQGTISTQYF. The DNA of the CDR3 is TGTGCCAGCAGTCAGGGGACTATTTCGACCCAGTACTTC.